This TCR beta chain was documented in a study of PD-1 blockade in classical Hodgkin lymphoma. No patient escaped relapse after autologous stem cell transplantation, and brentuximab vedotin exposure varied. CDR3 length equals 16 residues. The germline CDR1 and CDR2 sequences are SGHRS and YFSETQ. Trimming at V came to 4 bases and at J to 5 bases, leaving 6 bases not matched to a gene. Assay used: immunoSEQ multiplex PCR; TCRdb lists only in-frame clones, some missing. The table shows around 45,000 clones, with roughly 78% occurring only once. The chain recombines TRBV5-1 with TRBJ2-5; 15 bases agree with TRBD2. The sequencing used peripheral blood mononuclear cells (PBMCs), collected before the second cycle of nivolumab. This clonotype was obtained from a human donor with classical Hodgkin lymphoma. The CDR3 spells CASSELGTSGRETQYF. Written as DNA, the CDR3 is TGCGCCAGCAGCGAACTCGGGACTAGCGGGAGGGAGACCCAGTACTTC.